A selection of T cell receptor beta chains follows, all from one sample in a study of blood T cell repertoires in COVID-19. Repertoires were generated with immunoSEQ multiplex PCR, while TCRdb's copy carries only in-frame clones and drops some. The sample includes about 480,000 clones, about 85% seen only once; the top ten take more than 7.5%. The specimen sequenced was PBMCs or T cells enriched from blood (not recorded which). The receptors were gathered from a woman aged 55-75 years who had recovered from COVID-19. The CDR3 runs from the conserved cysteine through the conserved F or W. The D gene is left open where the match is weak. Size is omitted from some rows. Given values are once, few, many or a class for expanded clones.

size	D	V	J	DNA	CDR3
-	-	TRBV4-1	TRBJ1-2	TGCGCCAGCAGCCCCGAGAGAACAGGTACTAACTATGGCTACACCTTC	CASSPERTGTNYGYTF
-	TRBD1	TRBV5-1	TRBJ1-2	TGCGCCAGCAGCGCCGGACAGGGAACTAACTATGGCTACACCTTC	CASSAGQGTNYGYTF
-	TRBD2	TRBV9	TRBJ2-1	TGTGCCAGCAGCGTTAGCGGGGGGGCCGGAGTCGGTGAGCAGTTCTTC	CASSVSGGAGVGEQFF
-	-	TRBV5-1	TRBJ2-2	TGCGCCACCGGTGAGGGGGCGAACACCGGGGAGCTGTTTTTT	CATGEGANTGELFF
-	-	TRBV21-1	TRBJ1-5	TGTGCCAGCAGCAAAGAGCGGGGGCGCGACAATCAGCCCCAGCATTTT	CASSKERGRDNQPQHF
-	-	TRBV13	TRBJ1-2	TGTGCCAGCAGCTCTCTACAGGGTGGTTATGGCTACACCTTC	CASSSLQGGYGYTF
-	TRBD1	TRBV2	TRBJ2-5	TGTGCCAGCAGTGACTTGTCTCGGGGACAGGGTACGAAGACCCAGTACTTC	CASSDLSRGQGTKTQYF
-	TRBD1	TRBV3-1/TRBV3-2	TRBJ1-6	TGTGCCAGCGGACAGGGTAATTCACCCCTCCACTTT	CASGQGNSPLHF
-	TRBD1	TRBV13	TRBJ2-4	TGTGCCAGCAGCTTCGGGACAGGGGTAGCCAAAAACATTCAGTACTTC	CASSFGTGVAKNIQYF
-	-	TRBV2	TRBJ2-5	TGTGCCAGCTCCCGATATAGTGAGTTCCAAGAGACCCAGTACTTC	CASSRYSEFQETQYF
-	-	TRBV6-5	TRBJ2-2	TGTGCCAGCAGGCAGGAGAACACCGGGGAGCTGTTTTTT	CASRQENTGELFF
-	-	TRBV15	TRBJ1-5	TGTGCCACCAGCAGCGAGACAGGATTTTTTAATCAGCCCCAGCATTTT	CATSSETGFFNQPQHF
-	TRBD2	TRBV2	TRBJ2-5	TGTGCCAGCATCACTTCGGTGGGAGGGCAAGAGACCCAGTACTTC	CASITSVGGQETQYF
-	TRBD1	TRBV10-2	TRBJ2-2	TGCGCCAGCAGACCCACGGGACAGATGAACACCGGGGAGCTGTTTTTT	CASRPTGQMNTGELFF
-	TRBD1	TRBV29-1	TRBJ2-7	TGCAGCGCTTCAGGGGGCGGCGGCTACGAGCAGTACTTC	CSASGGGGYEQYF
-	-	TRBV6-2/TRBV6-3	TRBJ1-2	TGTGCCAGCAGCCGCGACATGACAGCTAACTATGGCTACACCTTC	CASSRDMTANYGYTF
-	TRBD2	TRBV4-1	TRBJ2-4	TGCGCCAGCAGCCAAGATACTAGCGGGGGTCGAAAAAACATTCAGTACTTC	CASSQDTSGGRKNIQYF
-	TRBD1	TRBV5-1	TRBJ1-1	TGCGCCAGCAGCCCATGGACAGGAATGATTTATCGTGGAGCTTTCTTT	CASSPWTGMIYRGAFF
few	TRBD1	TRBV7-9	TRBJ1-1	TGTGCCAGCAGCTTAGGGACAGGGAACACTGAAGCTTTCTTT	CASSLGTGNTEAFF
-	-	TRBV18	TRBJ1-1	TGTGCCAGCTCACTCAGGGATACGAACACTGAAGCTTTCTTT	CASSLRDTNTEAFF
once	-	TRBV12-2	TRBJ1-2	TGTGCAAGTCGCTTAGGAGGGCAGGTCTACTATGGCTACACCTTC	CASRLGGQVYYGYTF
-	TRBD1	TRBV2	TRBJ1-2	TGTGCCAGCAGTTTGGGACAGGGGACAAACTATGGCTACACCTTC	CASSLGQGTNYGYTF
-	-	TRBV10-3	TRBJ1-1	TGTGCCATCAGTGAGAACAGAGATCAAGCTTTCTTT	CAISENRDQAFF
-	-	TRBV24-1	TRBJ2-2	TGTGCCACCAGTGATTCCCGACAAGCGAACACCGGGGAGCTGTTTTTT	CATSDSRQANTGELFF
-	-	TRBV9	TRBJ1-2	TGTGCCAGCAGCGTAGGTGGAGGGACCCACTATGGCTACACCTTC	CASSVGGGTHYGYTF
few	TRBD1	TRBV24-1	TRBJ1-2	TGTGCCACCAGTGCCTCGGGAACAGGGGGGAACTATGGCTACACCTTC	CATSASGTGGNYGYTF
-	-	TRBV4-1	TRBJ1-2	TGCGCCAGCAGCCAAGTCGGAACGGACACCTATGGCTACACCTTC	CASSQVGTDTYGYTF
once	-	TRBV10-3	TRBJ2-3	TGTGCCATCAGAGGGGTTGCGACAGATACGCAGTATTTT	CAIRGVATDTQYF
once	TRBD1	TRBV2	TRBJ1-6	TGTGCCAGCAGGAATCCGGGACAGGGTTTAGGGTCACCCCTCCACTTT	CASRNPGQGLGSPLHF
-	-	TRBV19	TRBJ1-6	TGTGCCAGTACCTCACCGGGGTTCTATAATTCACCCCTCCACTTT	CASTSPGFYNSPLHF
-	-	TRBV2	TRBJ1-2	TGTGCCAGCAGTTTTGTGGTAGCTTTTTATGGCTACACCTTC	CASSFVVAFYGYTF
-	TRBD2	TRBV10-1	TRBJ2-3	TGCGCCAGCAGCCCCGTGGAGCGGGGGAGCACAGATACGCAGTATTTT	CASSPVERGSTDTQYF
-	-	TRBV18	TRBJ1-5	TGTGCCAGCTCCCCGGACAGAGTTCAGCCCCAGCATTTT	CASSPDRVQPQHF
-	-	TRBV5-6	TRBJ2-1	TGTGCCAGCAGCTTAATCAGTGAGCAGTTCTTC	CASSLISEQFF
-	-	TRBV10-2	TRBJ1-1	TGCGCCAGCAGTACGCAAGGAGGCAACACTGAAGCTTTCTTT	CASSTQGGNTEAFF
-	-	TRBV30	TRBJ1-4	TGTGCCTGGACCGCCCTCGGGGGGGCGAGACTGTTTTTT	CAWTALGGARLFF
-	-	TRBV6-6	TRBJ1-6	TGTGCCAGCGATTCGCGACAGAATAATTCACCCCTCCACTTT	CASDSRQNNSPLHF
-	TRBD1	TRBV5-1	TRBJ1-6	TGCGCCAGCAGCCCGACAGGGGATTCACCCCTCCACTTT	CASSPTGDSPLHF
-	TRBD2	TRBV6-5	TRBJ2-5	TGTGCCAGCAGGCGCGGGGGAGGCCAAGAGACCCAGTACTTC	CASRRGGGQETQYF
-	-	TRBV27	TRBJ2-2	TGTGCCAGCACGGTGTCGGGGTTCGCCGGGGAGCTGTTTTTT	CASTVSGFAGELFF
-	-	TRBV5-5	TRBJ1-1	TGTGCCAGCCGAACAGTAAACACTGAAGCTTTCTTT	CASRTVNTEAFF
-	-	TRBV12-3/TRBV12-4	TRBJ1-1	TGTGCCAGCACCCTGACAGCGAACACTGAAGCTTTCTTT	CASTLTANTEAFF
-	TRBD1	TRBV7-9	TRBJ2-4	TGTGCCAGCAGCTCTTCGACAGGGTTAAACATTCAGTACTTC	CASSSSTGLNIQYF
-	-	TRBV5-1	TRBJ1-1	TGCGCCAGCAGCTTGGTTTACAGGGCGAACACTGAAGCTTTCTTT	CASSLVYRANTEAFF
-	-	TRBV27	TRBJ2-1	TGTGCCAGCAGTTGGAAAGCCACCCAGGATGAGCAGTTCTTC	CASSWKATQDEQFF